This T cell receptor (beta chain) appears in the sequencing data of a study of CD4+ T cells in melanoma. Study-wide results and caveats: Diverse differentiation states were reported for melanoma neoantigen-specific CD4+ T cells.

As for this clone: Its antigen is unknown.

The V gene end was trimmed by 6 bases and the J gene end by 7 bases; junction bases not matched to a gene: 10. The germline V gene has CDR1 KGHSH and CDR2 LQKENI. The CDR3 sequence is 15 residues long. Clones were sequenced by immunoSEQ multiplex PCR, and TCRdb holds only the in-frame ones, with some missing. The sample gives 50,000 or so clones, 75% to 90% of which show up once; 10% to 15% is in the top ten. Sequenced: peripheral blood. J is TRBJ2-1 and V is TRBV18; 9 nucleotides match TRBD1. The receptor's source is a human donor with melanoma. The CDR3 nucleotides are TGTGCCAGCTCCTCCCGGACAGGGGTTAGGAATGAGCAGTTCTTC. Amino acids: CASSSRTGVRNEQFF.